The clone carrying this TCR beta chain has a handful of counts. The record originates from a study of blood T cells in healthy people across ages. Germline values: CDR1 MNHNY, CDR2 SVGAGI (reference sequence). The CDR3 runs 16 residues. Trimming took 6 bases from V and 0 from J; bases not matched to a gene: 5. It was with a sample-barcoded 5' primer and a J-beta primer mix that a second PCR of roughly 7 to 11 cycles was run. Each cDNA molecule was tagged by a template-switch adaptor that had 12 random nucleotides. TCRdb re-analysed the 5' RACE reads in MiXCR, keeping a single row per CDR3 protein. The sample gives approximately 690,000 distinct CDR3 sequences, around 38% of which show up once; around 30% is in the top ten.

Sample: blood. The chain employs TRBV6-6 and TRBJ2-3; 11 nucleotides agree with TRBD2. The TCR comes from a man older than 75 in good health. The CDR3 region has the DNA TGTGCCAGCAGGGCGATAGCGGGGGGGAGCACAGATACGCAGTATTTT. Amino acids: CASRAIAGGSTDTQYF.